This T cell receptor beta chain was retrieved from a study of spatial heterogeneity in lung cancer. Study details: Where available, sequencing covered follow-up PBMC samples, taken at a median of about two years after resection. Alpha-chain sequences were consistently detected in smaller numbers than beta-chain sequences.

In TCRdb, the 5' RACE reads were re-called with MiXCR into one record per CDR3 protein. The table records 110,000 or so distinct CDR3 sequences, about 10% of them present only once. Time point noted: blood at routine non-recurrence follow-up after resection. The input material, whole RNA from tumor, nontumor lung or frozen PBMC, was sequenced unsorted. Notes on this clonotype: What it binds is unknown. One junction end disagrees with the germline gene, perhaps due to a read error.

CDR3 size: 16 residues. The V gene's germline CDR1 is SSHAT and CDR2 FNYEAQ (reference sequence). General observations from the study: Ubiquitous expanded tumor TCRs surfaced in blood more at resection than they did at follow-up.

The source is a female donor with early-stage non-small cell lung cancer. The V and J genes are TRBV7-7 and TRBJ2-2; tentative D call: TRBD2 (5 bases). Sample: PBMCs, taken at follow-up. The CDR3 region has the DNA TGTGCTAGCAGTGCCGAATCGGGAATACGCACCGGGGAGCTGTTTTTT. It specifies CASSAESGIRTGELFF.